The rows below give T cell receptor beta chains drawn from one sample of a study of T-cell memory formation after mild COVID-19. A single record per CDR3 protein comes from TCRdb applying MiXCR to the 5' RACE reads. This table has 110,000 to 150,000 distinct CDR3 sequences, less than 25% appearing once. Input material: PBMCs or a T cell subset sorted from them (not recorded which). These receptors originate from an adult woman who had mild COVID-19 (a few samples of this study predate the infection). Cell type and time point are not known. Each CDR3 is given with its conserved first and last residue. The order of the fields is D gene, J gene, V gene, clone size, CDR3 protein. The D gene is left open where the match is weak. The size of a clone is reported for some rows only, either as once, few or many, or as a class for expanded clones.

- | TRBJ2-2 | TRBV24-1 | once | CATSDWDLANTGELFF
- | TRBJ2-7 | TRBV9 | - | CASSGSQGSNEQYF
- | TRBJ2-5 | TRBV7-9 | - | CASSSKETQYF
TRBD2 | TRBJ2-7 | TRBV9 | many | CASSPPGGPYEQYF
- | TRBJ2-7 | TRBV29-1 | - | CSVDKEGEQYF
- | TRBJ2-7 | TRBV7-6 | - | CASSLDPGAYEQYF
TRBD1 | TRBJ2-7 | TRBV27 | - | CASSPTGHGSEQYF
TRBD1 | TRBJ2-1 | TRBV5-5 | - | CASSLGQRLQGEQFF
- | TRBJ2-3 | TRBV9 | - | CASSSQWRSDTQYF
- | TRBJ2-7 | TRBV4-2 | - | CASSQEGSASYEQYF
- | TRBJ2-1 | TRBV27 | - | CASSWGRTGNEQFF
TRBD2 | TRBJ2-1 | TRBV20-1 | - | CSAREVAGVEQFF
- | TRBJ2-7 | TRBV10-3 | - | CAISGGEEDSYYEQYF
- | TRBJ2-2 | TRBV12-3/TRBV12-4 | few | CASSAPTLAYTGELFF
- | TRBJ2-1 | TRBV7-9 | - | CASSSGQRTYNEQFF
TRBD1 | TRBJ2-7 | TRBV29-1 | few | CSVAPGQGYEQYF
- | TRBJ1-2 | TRBV12-3/TRBV12-4 | - | CASSLVLYTNYGYTF
TRBD2 | TRBJ2-7 | TRBV5-1 | - | CASSSGLAGGVDEQYF
- | TRBJ2-5 | TRBV12-3/TRBV12-4 | few | CASSTPGTGEETQYF
TRBD1 | TRBJ1-2 | TRBV10-3 | - | CATMSTGEGYTF
- | TRBJ2-3 | TRBV7-9 | - | CASSDTHNGDTQYF
- | TRBJ2-7 | TRBV3-1 | few | CASSLRTTEYEQYF
- | TRBJ2-1 | TRBV20-1 | - | CSARRRGDWEQFF
TRBD1 | TRBJ1-2 | TRBV18 | - | CASSPYGTGSNNYGYTF
- | TRBJ2-5 | TRBV7-9 | - | CASSLVGGLGETQYF
- | TRBJ2-1 | TRBV7-6 | - | CASSDPLRGSYNEQFF
- | TRBJ2-1 | TRBV7-9 | few | CASSSGRDEQFF
- | TRBJ1-2 | TRBV25-1 | few | CASSGAYGYTF
- | TRBJ1-5 | TRBV6-2/TRBV6-3 | few | CASSRLKDSNQPQHF
- | TRBJ1-2 | TRBV9 | few | CASSPQDSPNYGYTF
- | TRBJ1-1 | TRBV2 | - | CASRPGNTEAFF
- | TRBJ2-1 | TRBV7-9 | few | CASSLSTSNEQFF
- | TRBJ2-1 | TRBV12-3/TRBV12-4 | - | CASSLAPNSDSLARYNEQFF
TRBD1 | TRBJ1-5 | TRBV20-1 | few | CSARGPKGANQPQHF
- | TRBJ1-1 | TRBV19 | - | CASSINVGGTEAFF
- | TRBJ1-5 | TRBV4-2 | few | CASSQEGDRYNQPQHF
- | TRBJ1-5 | TRBV11-2 | - | CASSLQGAQPQHF
TRBD2 | TRBJ2-1 | TRBV7-8 | few | CDSSLGASGSSYNEQFF
- | TRBJ1-1 | TRBV25-1 | - | CASSAQGFEAFF
- | TRBJ1-1 | TRBV20-1 | few | CSARDLNGAENTEAFF